This T cell receptor beta chain was documented in a study of cytomegalovirus exposure and HLA in healthy donors. The donors were members of the roughly 120-subject validation cohort (separate from the approximately 650-subject first cohort). Of note for this clone: Its antigen is unidentified.

The method was immunoSEQ multiplex PCR; TCRdb's version includes in-frame clones alone and lacks a portion of them. The table has under 200,000 clones, 90% to 97% seen once. Germline lookup yields CDR1 GTSNPN and CDR2 SVGIG (reference sequence). With 0 bases clipped from V and 7 bases from J, the junction kept 2 bases outside the gene matches. CDR3 length: 13 amino acids. Notes on the study in general: Among TCR beta chains, those listed as cytomegalovirus-associated numbered over 150. First-cohort TCR clusters were later found to tend to co-occur in the approximately 120 validation repertoires. High sensitivity and specificity were reportedly achieved when the classifier diagnosed cytomegalovirus status.

The TCR originated in a woman under 30 in good health and CMV-seronegative. The rearrangement joins TRBV30 to TRBJ2-1; 8 nucleotides align to TRBD1. Sample: PBMCs. In DNA form, the CDR3 reads TGTGCCTGGAGTGTCCAGGGGGCTAATGAGCAGTTCTTC. Its translation: CAWSVQGANEQFF.